This T cell receptor beta chain was recovered during a study of technical replicates of blood from several donors. V lost 0 bases and J lost 2; bases outside the gene matches: 10. From germline, CDR1 is MNHEY and CDR2 SMNVEV (reference sequence). The CDR3 totals 17 residues. Produced via immunoSEQ multiplex PCR; TCRdb's table is partial and in-frame only. Of about 97,000 clones in the sample, about 94% were seen once. Material for sequencing was T cells isolated from PBMCs. The rearrangement uses TRBV27 and TRBJ2-7; the match to TRBD1 covers 7 bases. This clonotype originated in a human donor in good health. The CDR3 DNA follows: TGTGCCAGCAGTTTATCGAGGGGGACAGCCTTTACCTACGAGCAGTACTTC. This sequence encodes CASSLSRGTAFTYEQYF.